The 27 T cell receptor beta chains below all came from one sample that was sequenced in a study of PD-L1 blockade in urothelial cancer. The method was immunoSEQ multiplex PCR; TCRdb's version includes in-frame clones alone and lacks a portion of them. The sample has about 36,000 clones, roughly 36% seen once. Sequenced here: tumor tissue, sampled before atezolizumab (anti-PD-L1) treatment. These receptors originate from a man in his fifties or sixties with urothelial cancer.

This chain's CDR3 is CASSPQGWTNEKLFF. The DNA for the CDR3 is TGTGCCAGCAGTCCCCAGGGGTGGACTAATGAAAAACTGTTTTTT. The J gene is TRBJ1-4, the V gene TRBV28; a possible D gene is TRBD1 (6 bases). Trimming pared 5 bases from V and 2 bases from J, leaving 12 bases between. The CDR3 has 15 amino acids. Germline loops: CDR1 MDHEN, CDR2 SYDVKM.

The chain recombines TRBV6-8 with TRBJ2-7; 9 bases map to TRBD1. The CDR3 spans 14 residues. After removal of 5 bases from V and 6 bases from J, the junction contained 8 bases not matched to a gene. Germline V gives CDR1 MNHGY, CDR2 SAAAGT. CDR3 sequence reads: CASSDTGGIGEQYF. CDR3 in DNA: TGTGCCAGCAGTGATACAGGGGGCATCGGCGAGCAGTACTTC.

This chain connects TRBV6-8 to TRBJ1-1; D is ambiguous. The V gene lost 6 bases and the J gene lost 5 bases, with 13 bases spanning the gap. The CDR3 has 13 amino acids. Germline lookup yields CDR1 MNHGY and CDR2 SAAAGT. The CDR3 here is CASRVLVRTEAFF. CDR3 bases: TGTGCCAGCAGGGTCCTCGTAAGAACTGAAGCTTTCTTT.

A few counts support this clone. This chain connects TRBV11-3 to TRBJ2-7; 12 nucleotides align to TRBD1. V lost 3 bases, J lost 7 bases, and 7 bases stayed unmatched. CDR1 is SGHNT, CDR2 YENEEA, per germline. The CDR3 extends over 15 amino acids. In nucleotides, the CDR3 is TGTGCCAGCAGCTTCCGGGGACAGGGGGCTATGGAGCAGTACTTC. It codes for CASSFRGQGAMEQYF.

This chain joins TRBV6-8 and TRBJ2-7; D is tentatively TRBD1 or TRBD2 (6 bases each). The CDR3 length is 14 residues. Germline CDR1 MNHGY, CDR2 SAAAGT. With 6 bases removed from V and 4 bases from J, the gap between germline ends came to 16 bases. In DNA form, the CDR3 reads TGTGCCAGCAGCCCACAGGGCGGAGGGTACGAGCAGTACTTC. This translates into CASSPQGGGYEQYF.

This chain connects TRBV5-1 to TRBJ2-3, with TRBD1 matching over 10 bases. V lost 6 bases, J lost 1 base, and 8 bases stayed unmatched. This CDR3 is 16 amino acids long. Germline lookup yields CDR1 SGHRS and CDR2 YFSETQ. The CDR3 sequence: CASKSGGTGGTDTQYF. CDR3 in DNA: TGCGCCAGCAAATCAGGAGGGACAGGGGGCACAGATACGCAGTATTTT.

This clone has more than one count but fewer than ten. The V gene is TRBV1, the J gene TRBJ2-2; the table names TRBD1, a call not compared with the DNA. TRBV1 is tagged as a pseudogene. CDR3 length: 16 residues. CDR3 loop: CASSQGTGAWTGELFF. CDR3 sequence (DNA): TGCGCCAGCAGCCAAGGGACAGGGGCATGGACCGGGGAGCTGTTTTTT.

V usage is TRBV6-8 and J usage is TRBJ2-5, with 9 positions matching TRBD2. In germline, CDR1 is MNHGY, CDR2 SAAAGT. CDR3 length: 13 residues. V was pared by 5 bases and J by 3 bases, with 1 base of the junction left unmatched. CDR3 protein: CASSAGGEETQYF. As DNA, the CDR3 is TGTGCCAGCAGTGCGGGGGGGGAAGAGACCCAGTACTTC.

J is TRBJ1-6 and V is TRBV19, with D perhaps matching TRBD1 (6 bases). V lost 8 bases to trimming and J lost 0 bases, with 11 bases between them. The CDR3 extends over 15 amino acids. Germline loops: CDR1 LNHDA, CDR2 SQIVND (reference sequence). CDR3 sequence: CASSGHSSYNSPLHF. CDR3 coding DNA: TGTGCCAGTTCGGGACATAGCTCCTATAATTCACCCCTCCACTTT.

This chain uses TRBV5-1 with TRBJ1-4, with a weak D call TRBD1 (5 bases). CDR3 length: 15 amino acids. The germline gives CDR1 SGHRS, CDR2 YFSETQ. Trimming pared 2 bases from V and 8 bases from J, leaving 16 bases between. CDR3 amino acids: CASSLRGPNGEKLFF. As DNA, the CDR3 is TGCGCCAGCAGCTTACGGGGCCCTAACGGGGAAAAACTGTTTTTT.

The gene calls are TRBV11-3 and TRBJ2-7; 14 positions agree with TRBD2. V was pared by 5 bases and J by 3 bases, with 6 bases of the junction left unmatched. The V gene's germline CDR1 is SGHNT and CDR2 YENEEA. The CDR3 is made up of 16 amino acids. The CDR3 reads CASSQVGTSGGYEQYF. As DNA, the CDR3 is TGTGCCAGCAGCCAAGTGGGGACTAGCGGGGGCTACGAGCAGTACTTC.

The sample holds many counts of this clone. This chain uses TRBV11-3 with TRBJ2-2, with 7 bases fitting TRBD2. The CDR3 is 16 amino acids. With V trimmed by 2 bases and J by 7 bases, 10 bases remained unmatched. The germline V gene encodes CDR1 SGHNT and CDR2 YENEEA. CDR3 sequence reads: CASSLTGGFPHGELFF. For the CDR3, the DNA is TGTGCCAGCAGCTTAACGGGGGGATTCCCCCACGGGGAGCTGTTTTTT. The entire variable domain, with the rest obtained from reference TRBV11-3 and TRBJ2-2, is as follows: EAGVVQSPRYKIIEKKQPVAFWCNPISGHNTLYWYLQNLGQGPELLIRYENEEAVDDSQLPKDRFSAERLKGVDSTLKIQPAELGDSAVYLCASSLTGGFPHGELFFGEGSRLTVL.

The table lists this clone with a few counts. The J gene is TRBJ1-4, the V gene TRBV9; 7 nucleotides agree with TRBD1. Germline CDR1 and CDR2: SGDLS and YYNGEE. V lost 6 bases to trimming and J lost 5 bases; unmatched junction nucleotides: 7. The CDR3 covers 14 residues. DNA of the CDR3: TGTGCCAGCACCCGATCAGGGGGGAATGAAAAACTGTTTTTT. Amino acid sequence: CASTRSGGNEKLFF.

The CDR3 sequence: CASSADSQSNQPQHF. The CDR3 nucleotides are TGTGCCAGCAGTGCGGACAGTCAGAGCAATCAGCCCCAGCATTTT. The V gene is TRBV25-1, the J gene TRBJ1-5, with D possibly being TRBD1 (6 bases). The CDR3 sequence is 15 residues long. The V and J ends lost 4 bases and 1 base respectively, with 11 bases between them. From germline, CDR1 is MGHDK and CDR2 SYGVNS.

The chain has TRBV6-8 and TRBJ1-2, with TRBD1 identical over 7 bases. V lost 6 bases, J lost 8 bases, and 9 bases stayed unmatched. Germline V lookup: CDR1 MNHGY, CDR2 SAAAGT. The CDR3 is 13 residues long. The CDR3 here is CASSQMTGNGYTF. DNA of the CDR3: TGTGCCAGCAGCCAAATGACAGGGAACGGCTACACCTTC.

V and J are TRBV29-1 and TRBJ1-5, with D possibly being TRBD1 (5 bases). V shed 4 bases and J shed 0 bases, with 10 bases lying between them. The CDR3 has 14 amino acids. The germline gives CDR1 SQVTM, CDR2 ANQGSEA. CDR3 region: CSVVRGNSNQPQHF. The CDR3 DNA reads TGCAGCGTTGTTAGGGGTAATAGCAATCAGCCCCAGCATTTT.

This clone was seen at least ten times. This chain links TRBV6-8 with TRBJ2-7, with unresolved D. V dropped 2 bases and J dropped 3 bases, with 14 bases sitting between them. The germline V gene encodes CDR1 MNHGY and CDR2 SAAAGT. This CDR3 region has 15 residues. CDR3 amino acids: CASSYQKPGIYEQYF. DNA for the CDR3: TGTGCCAGCAGTTACCAAAAACCCGGCATCTACGAGCAGTACTTC.

This clone was seen repeatedly, ten times or more. J is TRBJ2-7 and V is TRBV6-8; D is uncertain. Trimming left V 7 bases short and J 3 bases short, with 13 bases between. CDR3 length equals 13 residues. The germline V gene encodes CDR1 MNHGY and CDR2 SAAAGT. In nucleotides, the CDR3 is TGTGCCAGCAAAGGAGACCATATCTACGAGCAGTACTTC. Translating it yields CASKGDHIYEQYF.

This clone was detected many times. This rearrangement joins TRBV11-3 to TRBJ1-5, with 9 bases that match TRBD1. This CDR3 has 15 residues. With 5 bases clipped from V and 4 bases from J, the junction kept 6 bases outside the gene matches. CDR1 and CDR2 from the germline V gene are SGHNT and YENEEA. The CDR3 is CASSPRTGANQPQHF. In DNA form, the CDR3 reads TGTGCCAGCAGCCCCCGGACAGGGGCAAATCAGCCCCAGCATTTT.

The J gene is TRBJ1-2, the V gene TRBV6-8, with TRBD1 as a possible D gene (5 bases). The CDR3 runs 14 residues. Trimming removed 6 bases at V and 3 bases at J, with 14 bases between. The V gene's germline CDR1 is MNHGY and CDR2 SAAAGT. Written as DNA, the CDR3 is TGTGCCAGCAGCCTCTCCGGGGCTGACTATGGCTACACCTTC. Translation: CASSLSGADYGYTF.

The chain employs TRBV9 and TRBJ2-1; 11 nucleotides align to TRBD2. The germline V gene encodes CDR1 SGDLS and CDR2 YYNGEE. V was clipped by 6 bases and J by 4 bases; unmatched bases: 6. The length of the CDR3 is 15 residues. The CDR3 nucleotides read TGTGCCAGCACCGAGGGACTAGCGGATTACAATGAGCAGTTCTTC. This gives the protein CASTEGLADYNEQFF. Together with reference TRBV9 and TRBJ2-1, the CDR3 gives the full variable domain: DSGVTQTPKHLITATGQRVTLRCSPRSGDLSVYWYQQSLDQGLQFLIQYYNGEERAKGNILERFSAQQFPDLHSELNLSSLELGDSALYFCASTEGLADYNEQFFGPGTRLTVL.

The V and J genes are TRBV19 and TRBJ2-3; 8 bases are a match to TRBD1. V lost 8 bases, J lost 0 bases, and 1 base stayed unmatched. This CDR3 spans 13 amino acids. Germline-derived CDR1 and CDR2 are LNHDA and SQIVND (reference sequence). CDR3 nucleotide sequence: TGTGCCAGTCGGACAGGGAGCACAGATACGCAGTATTTT. Protein product: CASRTGSTDTQYF.

This clone was counted a few times. This chain uses TRBV28 with TRBJ2-5; a possible D gene is TRBD2 (7 bases). Trimming pared 6 bases from V and 1 base from J, leaving 15 bases between. The germline CDR1 and CDR2 sequences are MDHEN and SYDVKM. The CDR3 is 15 residues long. The CDR3 coding sequence is TGTGCCAGCAGGAGGGGGAGGGCATCCCAAGAGACCCAGTACTTC. Protein product: CASRRGRASQETQYF.

The J gene is TRBJ1-1, the V gene TRBV29-1; D is possibly TRBD1 (6 bases). CDR3 size: 12 residues. CDR1 SQVTM and CDR2 ANQGSEA come from the germline V gene. V lost 5 bases, J lost 0 bases, and 7 bases lay in between. CDR3: CSVTGLNTEAFF. The CDR3, as DNA: TGCAGCGTTACAGGGTTGAACACTGAAGCTTTCTTT.

This clone was seen a single time. The CDR3 DNA reads as TGCGCCAGCAGCACGAGGACAGCTAATGAAAAACTGTTTTTT. Amino acid sequence: CASSTRTANEKLFF. The V gene is TRBV5-1, the J gene TRBJ1-4, with D possibly TRBD1 on 6 matching bases. The germline V gene encodes CDR1 SGHRS and CDR2 YFSETQ. The CDR3 has 14 residues. V lost 4 bases and J lost 3, with 10 bases in between.

This clone was recorded a few times. The V gene is TRBV28, the J gene TRBJ2-3; possibly TRBD1 for D (6 bases). CDR3 length: 15 amino acids. Germline values: CDR1 MDHEN, CDR2 SYDVKM. Deletions cut 7 bases from V and 4 bases from J, with 18 bases between. The CDR3 DNA follows: TGTGCCAGCAACCTGGCCAACAGGGTACCAGATACGCAGTATTTT. Its translation is CASNLANRVPDTQYF.

In this sample, this clone turned up a few times. The germline gene is not matched at one end of the junction; a read error may be the cause. The chain carries TRBV6-8 and TRBJ2-3; possible D gene TRBD2, 6 bases. Germline V gene lookup returns CDR1 MNHGY and CDR2 SAAAGT. The CDR3 covers 16 residues. CDR3 nucleotide sequence: TGTGCCATCAGTGCCTCCGGGGGTAGCAGGACAGATACGCAGTATTTT. The encoded protein is CAISASGGSRTDTQYF.